This T cell receptor beta chain appears in the sequencing data of a study of T cell responses to AZD1222 COVID-19 vaccine (dated by TCRdb to about 2021). Describing the broader study: AZD1222 recipients given second doses at about 4 weeks or at about 12 weeks were pooled, since spike-specific TCR depth and breadth were not found to differ between the two schedules. A total of over 230 trial participants underwent TCR sequencing, of whom about 200 received two doses of AZD1222 and 26 received two doses of the MenACWY control vaccine. Trial participants were enrolled by age into subgroups of 18-55, 56-69 and 70-plus years, and about 150, 27 and 61 TCR-sequenced participants, respectively, were included in these subgroups.

As for this clone: Its antigen remains unidentified. No base qualities exist here, and no much larger clone lies one base off it.

The CDR3 regions of human TCRbeta chains were analyzed by immunosequencing. Per the source publication's procedure: TCRs in the repertoires were matched against a reference library of SARS-CoV-2-specific TCRs that had been generated with the MIRA antigen-specificity platform. Breadth was defined as the fraction of unique TCRs that were SARS-CoV-2-associated, and depth was defined as the fraction of total T cells that were SARS-CoV-2-associated. Each spike-specific TCR was assigned to its reactive spike region and to a CD4 or CD8 class using the MIRA data. Log10-transformed breadth and depth values were compared by one-way ANOVA with Sidak's multiple comparisons tests. The table was pulled from immuneACCESS by TCRdb, which kept in-frame rearrangements only. Such tables lose some clones; where checked, under half of the loss comes from unresolved V genes, and the rest has no known cause. V, J and clone size are taken as reported in that table, and D and trimming were inferred from the DNA itself. This sample holds 95,000 to 150,000 clones; roughly 87% were observed only once. Approximately 10% of the sample is held by the ten biggest clonotypes.

Looking up the germline V gene yields CDR1 MGHRA and CDR2 YSYEKL. CDR3 length: 15 amino acids, cysteine to phenylalanine. Only the CDR3 DNA is retained, 45 bases long and in frame from the first base. Trimming removed 3 bases from V and 6 bases from J; the gene matches leave 10 bases unexplained. Explained via the paper, the time point label denotes: baseline before first vaccination. The vaccinee samples were drawn from two UK trials, COV001 and COV002, one of which was a single-blind randomized controlled phase 2/3 trial testing AZD1222 (ChAdOx1 nCoV-19) in healthy adults. For TCRbeta chain sequencing, PBMC samples were collected from trial participants at day 0 and at day 28 after the second dose. Study-wide findings and limitations: Nearly half of unique spike-specific TCRs reportedly recognized epitopes outside regions mutated in the B.1.351 and B.1.1.7 variants. CD4 TCRs associated with the vaccine covered the entire spike protein, and the dominant responses were in regions 160-218 and 743-854. Only five to seven AZD1222 recipients were SARS-CoV-2 seropositive at baseline, limiting conclusions about previously exposed vaccinees. Because no samples from the day 14 peak response were available, repertoires could be characterized only after the peak T cell response. In the small 56-69-year group, the increase in depth fell short of significance, most likely because of low power. Participants were mostly white British, with more females than males. The authors suggested clonal diversity may have been underestimated. Spike-specific TCR breadth and depth rose significantly after two AZD1222 doses compared with day 0 and with MenACWY recipients.

The input for sequencing was peripheral blood, taken on day 0 of AZD1222 vaccination. The TCR was taken from an adult in good health. The chain was built from TRBV4-1 and TRBJ1-2; TRBD1 fits 7 bases in the junction. The nucleotides are TGCGCCAGCAGCCAGCGACAGGGAAGCGGTAATGGCTACACCTTC. It codes for CASSQRQGSGNGYTF.